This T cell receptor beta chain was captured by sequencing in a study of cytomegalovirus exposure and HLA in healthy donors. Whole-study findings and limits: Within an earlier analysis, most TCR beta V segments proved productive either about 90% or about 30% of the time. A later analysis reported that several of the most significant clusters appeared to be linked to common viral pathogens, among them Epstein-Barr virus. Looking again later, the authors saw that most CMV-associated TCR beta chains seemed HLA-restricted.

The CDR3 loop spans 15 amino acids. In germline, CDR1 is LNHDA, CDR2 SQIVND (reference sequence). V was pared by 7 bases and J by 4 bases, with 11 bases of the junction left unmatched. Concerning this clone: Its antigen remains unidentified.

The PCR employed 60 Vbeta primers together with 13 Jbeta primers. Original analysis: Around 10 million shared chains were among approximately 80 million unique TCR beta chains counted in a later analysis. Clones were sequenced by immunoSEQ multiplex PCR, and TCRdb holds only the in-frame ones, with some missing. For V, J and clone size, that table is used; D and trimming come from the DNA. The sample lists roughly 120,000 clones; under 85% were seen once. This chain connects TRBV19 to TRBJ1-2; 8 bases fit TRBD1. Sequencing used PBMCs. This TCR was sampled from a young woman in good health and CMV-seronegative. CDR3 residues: CASTSTGGMGYGYTF. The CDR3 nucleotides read TGTGCCAGTACCTCAACAGGGGGAATGGGCTATGGCTACACCTTC.